This T cell receptor beta chain was recovered during a study of low-dose radiotherapy and immunotherapy resistance in tumors. Looking at the study overall: Every two weeks patients got nivolumab 240 mg flat dose, plus ipilimumab 1 mg/kg every six weeks, intravenously.

This clonotype occurred a few times. The DNA is omitted, as the CDR3 cannot be located on it reliably, and the CDR3 follows TCRdb's listing. First-strand cDNA used TRAV- and TRBV-specific primers, covering alpha and beta chains. A roughly 19-cycle PCR with a constant-region primer and V-primer adapter amplified TCRs. mRNA, after isolation, was amplified by in vitro transcription. TCRdb itself ran the reads through MiXCR, one entry per CDR3 protein. This sample has about 39,000 distinct CDR3 sequences, with about 20% found just once. Ends included, the CDR3 has 14 residues. In germline, CDR1 is SGDLS, CDR2 YYNGEE. Time point denoted: after trial treatment. Treatment noted: LDRT plus nivolumab, ipilimumab, low-dose cyclophosphamide and aspirin (RACIN trial).

The chain has TRBV9 and TRBJ2-2; the table calls TRBD1, which could not be checked here. The sequenced sample was PBMCs, obtained after low-dose radiotherapy plus immunotherapy. The sequence was obtained from a female donor with ovarian cancer. The chain's CDR3 is CASSSRGPGELFFF.